The rows below give T cell receptor beta chains drawn from one sample of a study of neurological immune-mediated disorders. TCRdb recomputed calls from the 5' RACE reads with MiXCR, one row per CDR3 protein. Counted here are 50,000 to 65,000 distinct CDR3 sequences, 3.6% occurring once; the ten biggest clones make up 1.6%. The sequenced material came from PBMCs. Source of these receptors: a man aged 30-40 years with multiple sclerosis. Both conserved end residues are part of each CDR3. A D gene is named only where the DNA matches it firmly. Only some rows state a clone size, as once, few, many or a class for expanded clones.

v_call: TRBV5-1; d_call: -; j_call: TRBJ1-1; clone_size: many; cdr3_aa: CASSPLGLTEAFF; cdr3_nt: TGCGCCAGCAGCCCTCTAGGTCTCACTGAAGCTTTCTTT
v_call: TRBV28; d_call: -; j_call: TRBJ2-7; clone_size: many; cdr3_aa: CASSFIYEQYF; cdr3_nt: TGTGCCAGCAGTTTTATCTACGAGCAGTACTTC
v_call: TRBV19; d_call: -; j_call: TRBJ2-7; clone_size: many; cdr3_aa: CASNRQGEYEQYF; cdr3_nt: TGTGCCAGTAATCGGCAGGGCGAGTACGAGCAGTACTTC
v_call: TRBV20-1; d_call: -; j_call: TRBJ2-1; clone_size: many; cdr3_aa: CSAKGFYNEQFF; cdr3_nt: TGCAGTGCTAAGGGATTTTACAATGAGCAGTTCTTC
v_call: TRBV9; d_call: TRBD2; j_call: TRBJ2-2; clone_size: many; cdr3_aa: CASSASGLAGGRAGELFF; cdr3_nt: TGTGCCAGCAGCGCCTCCGGACTAGCGGGGGGGCGTGCCGGGGAGCTGTTTTTT
v_call: TRBV15; d_call: -; j_call: TRBJ1-1; clone_size: many; cdr3_aa: CATSRDQSGSSAFF; cdr3_nt: TGTGCCACCAGCAGAGATCAGAGTGGCAGTTCAGCTTTCTTT
v_call: TRBV9; d_call: TRBD2; j_call: TRBJ2-5; clone_size: many; cdr3_aa: CASSVGGLPRSQETQYF; cdr3_nt: TGTGCCAGCAGCGTAGGGGGACTACCCAGATCCCAAGAGACCCAGTACTTC
v_call: TRBV3-1; d_call: -; j_call: TRBJ2-7; clone_size: many; cdr3_aa: CASSQGLLGRGSYEQYF; cdr3_nt: TGTGCCAGCAGCCAAGGTCTCCTAGGGCGGGGATCCTACGAGCAGTACTTC
v_call: TRBV20-1; d_call: TRBD1; j_call: TRBJ2-3; clone_size: many; cdr3_aa: CSGGQGTDTQYF; cdr3_nt: TGCAGTGGGGGACAGGGAACAGATACGCAGTATTTT
v_call: TRBV5-1; d_call: TRBD1; j_call: TRBJ1-2; clone_size: -; cdr3_aa: CASSTGADGYTF; cdr3_nt: TGCGCCAGCAGCACAGGGGCTGACGGCTACACCTTC
v_call: TRBV6-1; d_call: TRBD1; j_call: TRBJ2-2; clone_size: -; cdr3_aa: CASSEQGAPNTGELFF; cdr3_nt: TGTGCCAGCAGTGAACAGGGGGCGCCGAACACCGGGGAGCTGTTTTTT
v_call: TRBV20-1; d_call: TRBD1; j_call: TRBJ2-1; clone_size: many; cdr3_aa: CSAKTGVIYNEQFF; cdr3_nt: TGCAGTGCTAAAACAGGGGTTATCTACAATGAGCAGTTCTTC
v_call: TRBV10-3; d_call: -; j_call: TRBJ2-7; clone_size: many; cdr3_aa: CAISARELYEQYF; cdr3_nt: TGTGCCATCAGTGCCAGAGAGCTCTACGAGCAGTACTTC
v_call: TRBV12-3/TRBV12-4; d_call: -; j_call: TRBJ2-5; clone_size: many; cdr3_aa: CASSFRGSRETQYF; cdr3_nt: TGTGCCAGCAGTTTCAGGGGATCTCGAGAGACCCAGTACTTC
v_call: TRBV7-9; d_call: -; j_call: TRBJ1-4; clone_size: many; cdr3_aa: CASSPSGGGGDEKLFF; cdr3_nt: TGTGCCAGCAGCCCTTCGGGCGGCGGCGGGGATGAAAAACTGTTTTTT
v_call: TRBV5-1; d_call: TRBD1; j_call: TRBJ2-2; clone_size: many; cdr3_aa: CASSLEGATGELFF; cdr3_nt: TGCGCCAGCAGCTTGGAGGGGGCGACCGGGGAGCTGTTTTTT
v_call: TRBV20-1; d_call: TRBD1; j_call: TRBJ2-1; clone_size: many; cdr3_aa: CSASRGNEQFF; cdr3_nt: TGCAGTGCTAGCAGGGGGAATGAGCAGTTCTTC
v_call: TRBV11-2; d_call: TRBD2; j_call: TRBJ2-3; clone_size: many; cdr3_aa: CASSLPAGGTDTQYF; cdr3_nt: TGTGCCAGCAGCTTACCAGCGGGAGGCACAGATACGCAGTATTTT
v_call: TRBV5-1; d_call: -; j_call: TRBJ1-1; clone_size: many; cdr3_aa: CASSPDGNTEAFF; cdr3_nt: TGCGCCAGCAGCCCGGACGGAAACACTGAAGCTTTCTTT
v_call: TRBV15; d_call: -; j_call: TRBJ2-2; clone_size: many; cdr3_aa: CATKLGRFTGELFF; cdr3_nt: TGTGCCACTAAGCTGGGCAGGTTCACCGGGGAGCTGTTTTTT
v_call: TRBV4-2; d_call: -; j_call: TRBJ2-1; clone_size: many; cdr3_aa: CASSQESSASEQFF; cdr3_nt: TGTGCCAGCAGCCAAGAAAGTAGTGCTTCTGAGCAGTTCTTC
v_call: TRBV7-2; d_call: TRBD2; j_call: TRBJ2-3; clone_size: -; cdr3_aa: CASSSPRLAAPDTQYF; cdr3_nt: TGTGCCAGCAGCTCCCCTCGACTAGCGGCCCCAGATACGCAGTATTTT
v_call: TRBV5-1; d_call: -; j_call: TRBJ2-7; clone_size: many; cdr3_aa: CASSLGGRGVDEQYF; cdr3_nt: TGCGCCAGCAGCTTGGGTGGCAGGGGGGTCGACGAGCAGTACTTC
v_call: TRBV20-1; d_call: -; j_call: TRBJ1-5; clone_size: many; cdr3_aa: CSASGDTNNQPQHF; cdr3_nt: TGCAGTGCTAGTGGAGACACTAACAATCAGCCCCAGCATTTT
v_call: TRBV7-2; d_call: -; j_call: TRBJ1-4; clone_size: few; cdr3_aa: CASSGFDLGAEKLFF; cdr3_nt: TGTGCCAGCAGCGGATTCGATCTCGGGGCGGAAAAACTGTTTTTT
v_call: TRBV12-3/TRBV12-4; d_call: -; j_call: TRBJ2-1; clone_size: many; cdr3_aa: CASILSDEQFF; cdr3_nt: TGTGCCAGCATCCTTAGCGATGAGCAGTTCTTC
v_call: TRBV5-1; d_call: -; j_call: TRBJ2-7; clone_size: many; cdr3_aa: CASSPPGSRHEQYF; cdr3_nt: TGCGCCAGCAGCCCGCCGGGAAGCCGCCACGAGCAGTACTTC